This TCR beta chain is from a study of blood T cell repertoires in COVID-19. Study summary: Spain, Italy and the United States supplied samples that represented acute and convalescent COVID-19.

V lost 0 bases and J lost 2; bases outside the gene matches: 7. From germline, CDR1 is WNHNN and CDR2 SYGVQD (reference sequence). This CDR3 contains 19 residues. In the source study's methods: By means of reference gene primer amplification, nucleated cell counts were estimated. Data came from immunoSEQ multiplex PCR; TCRdb stores just in-frame clones and leaves some out. The DNA gave D and trimming, while V, J and clone size come from that table. The sample contains more than 75,000 clones, approximately 86% of which appear only once. This sequence originates from a woman of 80 years or more with acute or convalescent COVID-19. Sequenced input: peripheral blood. This chain links TRBV10-1 with TRBJ2-3; TRBD2 agrees at 14 bases. CDR3 sequence (DNA): TGCGCCAGCAGTGAGTCGCTGGGGACTAGCGGGAGCCTCACAGATACGCAGTATTTT. Translated: CASSESLGTSGSLTDTQYF.